The entry that follows covers one TCR beta chain sequence. Seattle's cohort entered during active infection and was followed longitudinally. CDR3 length equals 15 residues. Germline V CDR1 and CDR2: SGDLS, YYNGEE. Trimming at V came to 4 bases and at J to 7 bases, leaving 6 bases not matched to a gene. This entry belongs to a study of blood T cell repertoires in COVID-19. Study context: Samples came from the United States, Italy and Spain, spanning acute and convalescent COVID-19.

As processed by the authors: Reference gene primer amplification gave nucleated cell count estimates. The method was immunoSEQ multiplex PCR; TCRdb's version includes in-frame clones alone and lacks a portion of them. The DNA gave D and trimming, while V, J and clone size come from that table. The profile shows 380,000 or so clones, around 88% of them singletons. The origin of this receptor is a woman between 55 and 75 years old with COVID-19, enrolled during active disease. What was sequenced was peripheral blood. V is TRBV9 and J is TRBJ2-7; 15 bases map to TRBD2. As DNA, the CDR3 is TGTGCCAGCAGCTCAGGAGGGACTAGCGGGGGGGAGCAGTACTTC. Translated, it gives CASSSGGTSGGEQYF.